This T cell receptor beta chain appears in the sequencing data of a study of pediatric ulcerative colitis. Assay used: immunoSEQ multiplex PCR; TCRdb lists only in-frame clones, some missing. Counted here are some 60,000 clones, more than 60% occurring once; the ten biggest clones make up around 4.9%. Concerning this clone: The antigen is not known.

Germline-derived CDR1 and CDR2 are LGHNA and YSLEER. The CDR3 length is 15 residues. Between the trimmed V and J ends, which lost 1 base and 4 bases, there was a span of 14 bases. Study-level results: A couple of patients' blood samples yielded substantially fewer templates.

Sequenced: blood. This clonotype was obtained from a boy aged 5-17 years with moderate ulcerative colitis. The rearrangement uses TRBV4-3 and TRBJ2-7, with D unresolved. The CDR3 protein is CASSQVEDPSYEQYF. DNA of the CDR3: TGCGCCAGCAGCCAAGTTGAGGACCCCTCTTACGAGCAGTACTTC.